This T cell receptor (beta chain) was captured by sequencing in a study of blood T cell repertoires in COVID-19. At the level of the study: COVID-19 samples collected from the United States, Italy and Spain covered acute and convalescent phases. The analysed material was cDNA or gDNA that came from T cells, B-cell-depleted T cells, or PBMCs.

The CDR3 has 13 residues. With 2 bases removed from V and 7 bases from J, the gap between germline ends came to 9 bases. Sequenced by immunoSEQ multiplex PCR; TCRdb stores in-frame clones only, minus some. The profile covers approximately 500,000 clones, with approximately 88% appearing a single time and 1.8% taken by the ten largest. Recruits, aged about 18 to 100 years, lived in 20 to 30 US areas. The sequenced sample consisted of PBMCs or T cells enriched from blood (not recorded which). The chain recombines TRBV12-3 or TRBV12-4 with TRBJ2-1; D gene unclear. The receptor comes from a woman aged 40 to 49 who had recovered from COVID-19. CDR3 bases: TGTGCCAGCAGTTTACTGTCTCGGAATGAGCAGTTCTTC. It is translated as CASSLLSRNEQFF.